This TCR beta chain was recorded in a study of early T cells in non-severe SARS-CoV-2 infection. Looking at the study overall: Bulk RNA isolated from unsorted whole blood underwent sequencing; chains were not paired.

General study results and limits: Sequences matched to VDJdb favored anti-spike CD8 responses, while private and CD4 specificities were missed.

As to this clonotype: Antigen specificity is unknown.

Unique molecular identifier tags were affixed to discrete cDNA molecules. From the 5' RACE reads, TCRdb called clonotypes with MiXCR, one entry per CDR3 protein. The sample has more than 45,000 distinct CDR3 sequences; around 12% are singletons. The CDR3 runs to 10 residues. Sequencing used whole blood. The sequence came from an adult who was a healthcare worker with PCR-confirmed SARS-CoV-2 infection or an uninfected control (not recorded which). The chain couples TRBV21-1 to TRBJ2-7. TRBV21-1 is recorded as a pseudogene. This CDR3 is CAGQSYEQYF. CDR3 nucleotide sequence: TGTGCCGGCCAATCCTACGAGCAGTACTTC.